These 29 T cell receptor beta chains share one sample of origin, sequenced in a study of blood T cell repertoires in COVID-19. TCRdb keeps only in-frame clones here, not all; method: immunoSEQ multiplex PCR. The repertoire has under 300,000 clones, approximately 80% of them found once; the top ten carry around 3.6%. Sequencing was carried out using peripheral blood. The receptors stem from a woman aged 40 to 50 with active or convalescent COVID-19.

This clone was observed a few times. The V call is TRBV6-6, the J call TRBJ2-7; D unclear. The CDR3 loop spans 15 amino acids. Germline V CDR1 and CDR2: MNHNY, SVGAGI (reference sequence). The V gene lost 0 bases and the J gene lost 0 bases, with 9 bases spanning the gap. The CDR3 spells CASSYSGQHSYEQYF. The CDR3 region has the DNA TGTGCCAGCAGTTACTCTGGGCAGCACTCCTACGAGCAGTACTTC.

The chain carries TRBV9 and TRBJ1-4; 7 nucleotides align to TRBD1. This CDR3 spans 13 amino acids. Germline assignment: CDR1 SGDLS and CDR2 YYNGEE. Trimming at V came to 0 bases and at J to 7 bases, leaving 0 bases not matched to a gene. The CDR3: CASSVDRGEKLFF. The CDR3 bases are TGTGCCAGCAGCGTAGACAGGGGTGAAAAACTGTTTTTT. Combining the CDR3 with reference TRBV9 and TRBJ1-4 gives the whole variable domain DSGVTQTPKHLITATGQRVTLRCSPRSGDLSVYWYQQSLDQGLQFLIQYYNGEERAKGNILERFSAQQFPDLHSELNLSSLELGDSALYFCASSVDRGEKLFFGSGTQLSVL.

The chain employs TRBV7-2 and TRBJ2-7; the D is unclear. Trimming removed 2 bases at V and 0 bases at J, with 8 bases between. CDR3 size: 14 residues. Germline CDR1 is SGHTA and CDR2 is FQGNSA. CDR3 in amino acids: CASSLNQRSYEQYV. The DNA of the CDR3 is TGTGCCAGCAGCTTAAATCAGCGCTCCTACGAGCAGTACGTC.

V usage is TRBV28 and J usage is TRBJ1-2, with TRBD1 matching over 8 bases. CDR3 size: 14 residues. V trimming: 8 bases; J trimming: 3 bases; junction bases outside the gene matches: 8. The V gene's germline CDR1 is MDHEN and CDR2 SYDVKM. The CDR3 DNA follows: TGTGCCAGCGGCCTCCAGGGGGCAGACTATGGCTACACCTTC. It encodes CASGLQGADYGYTF.

CDR3 amino acids: CASVQVDGGYTF. The CDR3 region has the DNA TGTGCCAGTGTACAGGTAGATGGAGGCTACACCTTC. The V and J genes are TRBV10-3 and TRBJ1-2, with D perhaps TRBD1 (5 bases). V was pared by 10 bases and J by 8 bases, with 17 bases between. Per germline, CDR1 ENHRY and CDR2 SYGVKD. The CDR3 consists of 12 residues.

This chain uses TRBV5-1 with TRBJ1-1; the D gene is possibly TRBD1 (5 bases). This CDR3 is built from 13 residues. The germline V gene encodes CDR1 SGHRS and CDR2 YFSETQ. V lost 6 bases to trimming and J lost 8 bases, with 17 bases between them. This chain's CDR3 is CASTPSRGTEAFF. The CDR3 bases are TGCGCCAGCACCCCCAGTAGGGGCACCGAAGCTTTCTTT.

The V call is TRBV9, the J call TRBJ1-1; D gene uncertain. Germline CDR1 reads SGDLS; CDR2 reads YYNGEE. The CDR3 runs 15 residues. Deletions cut 1 base from V and 1 base from J, with 11 bases between. The CDR3 DNA is TGTGCCAGCAGCGTAAGTCCCGGGTGGAACACTGAAGCTTTCTTT. Its translation is CASSVSPGWNTEAFF.

The V gene is TRBV6-4, the J gene TRBJ1-5; D perhaps matches TRBD1 (5 bases). Germline CDR1 reads MRHNA; CDR2 reads SNTAGT. CDR3 size: 13 residues. The V gene lost 4 bases and the J gene lost 4 bases, with 8 bases spanning the gap. This CDR3 is CASSAQENQPQHF. Here the CDR3 DNA reads TGTGCCAGCAGTGCACAGGAGAATCAGCCCCAGCATTTT.

This rearrangement joins TRBV7-9 to TRBJ2-2; D uncertain. Per germline, CDR1 SEHNR and CDR2 FQNEAQ (reference sequence). The CDR3 runs 16 residues. With 5 bases removed from V and 0 bases from J, the gap between germline ends came to 13 bases. This chain's CDR3 is CASSPSENANTGELFF. The DNA of the CDR3 is TGTGCCAGCAGCCCCTCAGAAAATGCGAACACCGGGGAGCTGTTTTTT.

J is TRBJ1-2 and V is TRBV19; 11 nucleotides match TRBD1. CDR1 LNHDA and CDR2 SQIVND come from the germline V gene (reference sequence). CDR3 length: 15 residues. The J segment lost 7 bases and the V segment lost 5 bases, leaving 9 bases of the junction unmatched. CDR3 nucleotide sequence: TGTGCCAGTAGTGTTACCGGGACAGGGGGTTCTGGCTACACCTTC. This translates into CASSVTGTGGSGYTF. The variable domain in full, with the rest retrieved from reference TRBV19 and TRBJ1-2, is DGGITQSPKYLFRKEGQNVTLSCEQNLNHDAMYWYRQDPGQGLRLIYYSQIVNDFQKGDIAEGYSVSREKKESFPLTVTSAQKNPTAFYLCASSVTGTGGSGYTFGSGTRLTVV.

Worth noting for this clone: The same CDR3 can be traced to other DNA sequences in this sample. The chain uses TRBV6-5 and TRBJ1-2; D possibly corresponds to TRBD1 (6 bases). Between the trimmed V and J ends, which lost 0 bases and 4 bases, there was a span of 6 bases. Germline loops: CDR1 MNHEY, CDR2 SVGAGI. The CDR3 covers 13 residues. Written as DNA, the CDR3 is TGTGCCAGCAGTTACTCAGGGGGCTATGGCTACACCTTC. Its protein product is CASSYSGGYGYTF.

This clone was detected ten times or more. The chain is built from TRBV30 and TRBJ1-2; D unclear. Between the trimmed V and J ends, which lost 4 bases and 2 bases, there was a span of 8 bases. The CDR3 runs to 12 residues. The germline gives CDR1 GTSNPN, CDR2 SVGIG (reference sequence). The CDR3 reads CAWNEENYGYTF. The CDR3, as DNA: TGTGCCTGGAACGAGGAGAACTATGGCTACACCTTC.

The chain is built from TRBV6-1 and TRBJ2-4; the match to TRBD2 covers 12 bases. Losses at the gene ends were 1 base for V and 1 base for J; bases not matched to a gene: 2. Per the germline V gene, CDR1 is MNHNS and CDR2 is SASEGT. The CDR3 covers 17 residues. Here the CDR3 DNA reads TGTGCCAGCAGTGAAGAACTAGCGGGAGGTGCCAAAAACATTCAGTACTTC. Protein: CASSEELAGGAKNIQYF.

This clone was observed once. This same CDR3 is encoded by further DNA sequences in the sample. The J gene is TRBJ1-5, the V gene TRBV6-6; 8 bases fit TRBD1. Germline CDR1 and CDR2: MNHNY and SVGAGI (reference sequence). The CDR3 covers 14 residues. J gave up 7 bases and V 0 bases, and 2 bases lay outside the gene matches. CDR3 region: CASSYSQGGQPQHF. In nucleotides, the CDR3 is TGTGCCAGCAGTTACTCACAGGGGGGGCAGCCCCAGCATTTT.

The chain employs TRBV5-1 and TRBJ1-3; maybe TRBD1 (6 bases). CDR1 is SGHRS, CDR2 YFSETQ, per germline. This CDR3 has 14 residues. V was cut by 4 bases and J by 4 bases, with 12 bases left in between. CDR3 DNA: TGCGCCAGCAGCCCAGGGGTTTCCGGAAACACCATATATTTT. It is translated as CASSPGVSGNTIYF.

This chain uses TRBV28 with TRBJ1-6; 9 nucleotides align to TRBD1. Per the germline V gene, CDR1 is MDHEN and CDR2 is SYDVKM. V trimming: 7 bases; J trimming: 8 bases; junction bases outside the gene matches: 9. The CDR3 sequence is 15 residues long. The CDR3 nucleotides are TGTGCCAGCATAGGAGAGACAGGGGGATATTCACCCCTCCACTTT. Its protein product is CASIGETGGYSPLHF.

This clone was observed a few times. The rearrangement joins TRBV10-3 to TRBJ1-2; a possible D gene is TRBD1 (5 bases). V was cut by 6 bases and J by 2 bases, with 16 bases left in between. There are 15 residues in the CDR3. Germline V gene lookup returns CDR1 ENHRY and CDR2 SYGVKD. The CDR3 loop reads CAISGGDGVNYGYTF. CDR3 in DNA: TGTGCCATCAGCGGAGGGGACGGAGTGAACTATGGCTACACCTTC.

The chain is built from TRBV5-1 and TRBJ1-3, with no clear D. The germline V gene has CDR1 SGHRS and CDR2 YFSETQ. Trimming shortened V by 0 bases and J by 5 bases, and 12 bases separated the two germline ends. The CDR3 is 15 amino acids. CDR3 nucleotide sequence: TGCGCCAGCAGCTTGGCGGCGGAGGAGAGAAACACCATATATTTT. Translating gives CASSLAAEERNTIYF.

The chain combines TRBV24-1 with TRBJ1-5; D possibly corresponds to TRBD1 (5 bases). Trimming pared 3 bases from V and 5 bases from J, leaving 13 bases between. CDR1 KGHDR and CDR2 SFDVKD come from the germline V gene. This CDR3 has 15 residues. CDR3 in amino acids: CATSDPGGADQPQHF. The CDR3 DNA reads TGTGCCACCAGTGATCCCGGCGGGGCGGATCAGCCCCAGCATTTT.

The chain couples TRBV7-2 to TRBJ1-1; a weak D match, TRBD1 (5 bases). Trimming removed 2 bases at V and 5 bases at J, with 9 bases between. The CDR3 spans 13 residues. Per germline, CDR1 SGHTA and CDR2 FQGNSA. CDR3 amino acids: CASSLRGRTEAFF. The CDR3 DNA reads as TGTGCCAGCAGCTTAAGGGGTCGGACTGAAGCTTTCTTT.

Remarks on this clone: This may be a read error: a much more frequent sequence differs by one nucleotide. The identical CDR3 is also encoded by other nucleotide sequences in the sample. The chain uses TRBV11-2 and TRBJ1-2, with 9 bases lining up with TRBD1. Unmatched junction bases numbered 0, after V lost 3 bases and J lost 4 bases. This CDR3 has 13 residues. The germline CDR1 and CDR2 sequences are SGHAT and FQNNGV. In DNA, the CDR3 is TGTGCCAGCAGCTTGGGACAGGGCTATGGCTACACCTTC. Its translation: CASSLGQGYGYTF.

This clone has a single count. The chain joins TRBV10-3 to TRBJ2-2; D is possibly TRBD1 (5 bases). V lost 0 bases to trimming and J lost 11 bases, with 19 bases between them. Looked up from germline, CDR1 is ENHRY and CDR2 is SYGVKD. This CDR3 region has 16 residues. CDR3 sequence: CAISESGRSRGLELFF. The CDR3 DNA reads as TGTGCCATCAGTGAGTCGGGCCGCAGTAGGGGTCTCGAGCTGTTTTTT.

The chain joins TRBV6-5 to TRBJ2-1; 8 bases agree with TRBD2. The CDR3 extends over 15 amino acids. CDR1 is MNHEY and CDR2 is SVGAGI in the germline V gene. V gave up 6 bases and J gave up 3 bases; unmatched junction bases: 7. The CDR3 DNA sequence: TGTGCCAGCAGCCCGCGGGGGGCTGGCTACAATGAGCAGTTCTTC. Its protein product is CASSPRGAGYNEQFF.

The V and J genes are TRBV6-5 and TRBJ2-1, with 11 nucleotides matching TRBD2. Germline V gene lookup returns CDR1 MNHEY and CDR2 SVGAGI. This CDR3 contains 15 residues. Trimming at V came to 2 bases and at J to 7 bases, leaving 4 bases not matched to a gene. The CDR3 here is CASSYRASGGNEQFF. In DNA, the CDR3 is TGTGCCAGCAGTTACCGGGCTAGCGGGGGGAATGAGCAGTTCTTC.

This clone was found once. The rearrangement joins TRBV6-5 to TRBJ2-3; 8 positions agree with TRBD2. The CDR3 has 14 residues. Germline lookup yields CDR1 MNHEY and CDR2 SVGAGI. J was trimmed by 4 bases and V by 5 bases; bases with no gene match: 5. CDR3 sequence: CASSPGTSADTQYF. In DNA form, the CDR3 reads TGTGCCAGCAGTCCTGGGACTAGTGCAGATACGCAGTATTTT.

The chain links TRBV7-9 to TRBJ2-1; 11 bases line up with TRBD2. The germline CDR1 and CDR2 sequences are SEHNR and FQNEAQ (reference sequence). The V and J ends lost 5 bases and 10 bases, in that order; junction bases with no gene match: 10. This CDR3 spans 15 amino acids. CDR3 bases: TGTGCCAGCAGCCCTTCTAGCGGGGGGACCGGCGAGCAGTTCTTC. Its protein product is CASSPSSGGTGEQFF.

This clone showed up just a few times. The V gene is TRBV27, the J gene TRBJ1-5; perhaps TRBD1 as D (5 bases). The CDR3 totals 14 residues. CDR1 and CDR2 (germline): MNHEY, SMNVEV (reference sequence). Trimming took off 4 bases at V and 9 bases at J, with 16 bases between the two ends. Here the CDR3 DNA reads TGTGCCAGCAGTTCGGGGAGGGACCCTGGGCCCCAGCATTTT. Translated: CASSSGRDPGPQHF.

This clone was observed a few times. This chain uses TRBV28 with TRBJ1-4; 12 bases map to TRBD1. After removal of 8 bases from V and 9 bases from J, the junction contained 10 bases not matched to a gene. The CDR3 runs to 15 residues. Germline values: CDR1 MDHEN, CDR2 SYDVKM. The CDR3 loop is CASRSTGTGGKKLFF. DNA for the CDR3: TGTGCCAGCCGTTCAACCGGGACAGGGGGCAAAAAACTGTTTTTT.

The rearrangement links TRBV30 to TRBJ1-5; the match to TRBD1 covers 12 bases. The V gene end was trimmed by 1 base and the J gene end by 4 bases; junction bases not matched to a gene: 8. From germline, CDR1 is GTSNPN and CDR2 SVGIG (reference sequence). The length of the CDR3 is 17 residues. This CDR3 reads CAWSAGDRGLWNQPQHF. CDR3 bases: TGTGCCTGGAGTGCAGGGGACAGGGGGCTCTGGAATCAGCCCCAGCATTTT.